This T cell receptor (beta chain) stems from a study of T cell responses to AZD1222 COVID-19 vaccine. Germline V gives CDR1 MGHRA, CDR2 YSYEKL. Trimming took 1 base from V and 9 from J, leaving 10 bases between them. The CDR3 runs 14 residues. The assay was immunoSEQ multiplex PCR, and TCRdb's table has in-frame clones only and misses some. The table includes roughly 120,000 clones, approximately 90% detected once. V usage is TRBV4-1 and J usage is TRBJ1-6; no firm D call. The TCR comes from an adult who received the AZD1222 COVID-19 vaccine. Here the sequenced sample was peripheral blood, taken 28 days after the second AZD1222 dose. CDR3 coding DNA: TGCGCCAGCAGCCAAGTCCAACCCTTTTCACCCCTCCACTTT. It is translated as CASSQVQPFSPLHF.